The TCR beta chain under discussion was sequenced for a study of cytotoxic CD8 clonotypes in ibrutinib-treated CLL. Whole-study context: Within the patient group, 11 were relapsed/refractory and around 15 treatment-naive, and 17 were IGHV unmutated. General study findings and limits: Baseline levels of clonality went above those of age-matched healthy donors and moved with circulating CD8+ T-cell counts.

The table came from immunoSEQ multiplex PCR; TCRdb's copy has only in-frame clones and leaves some out. The table lists fewer than 40,000 clones, 65% to 70% of them singletons, with 6% to 8% in the top ten. This clone is medium-sized by share. Its target is unknown. The germline CDR1 and CDR2 sequences are SNHLY and FYNNEI. This CDR3 is 11 amino acids long. Trimming took 6 bases from V and 3 from J, leaving 6 bases between them. The receptor comes from a human donor with chronic lymphocytic leukemia. The chain joins TRBV2 to TRBJ2-7; D unclear. The source material was PBMCs, sampled at disease progression, from a patient treated with ibrutinib. The CDR3, as DNA: TGTGCCAGCAGCCAAGACTACGAGCAGTACTTC. Its protein is CASSQDYEQYF.